A selection of T cell receptor beta chains follows, all from one sample in a study of T cells in Graves' hyperthyroidism and ophthalmopathy. Using its own MiXCR run on the multiplex PCR reads, TCRdb lists one record per CDR3 protein. Of 350,000 to 400,000 distinct CDR3 sequences in the sample, about 15% are singletons; the top ten hold roughly 33%. Sample: blood. The receptors here all came from a woman between 25 and 40 years old with Graves' hyperthyroidism. Both conserved end residues are part of each CDR3.

CSARDEGRVGYEQYF	TRBV20-1
CASSHHTQTGTYEQYF	TRBV4-2
CASSRREAGTDTQYF	TRBV12-3/TRBV12-4
CSASQREQETQYF	TRBV20-1
CASSRPDRAVAGGNSYNEQFF	TRBV11-1
CSVDTGADTQYF	TRBV29-1
CASSYLGGSMNTEAFF	TRBV27
CASSLELAGVETQYF	TRBV5-6
CSADGTSGRPSYEQYF	TRBV20-1
CASSLKGDLRPQYF	TRBV28
CASTLYPPGPNTGELFF	TRBV7-9
CATDGGSYEQYF	TRBV2
CASSYQDAYEQYF	TRBV6-6
CASSQASGGSYEQYF	TRBV7-3
CSAGPWTDQETQYF	TRBV29-1
CAISESPRDQETQYF	TRBV10-3
CSARDLEDTQYF	TRBV20-1
CASSPPGKNTNEQFF	TRBV12-3/TRBV12-4
CASSRGQGKNTQYF	TRBV6-1
CASSLSGDSHYEQYF	TRBV27
CSYLRAGSSYEQYF	TRBV20-1
CASGHRRTDTQYF	TRBV6-2/TRBV6-3
CSAIYDRGRQETQYF	TRBV20-1
CASSLVVGAGYGYTF	TRBV28
CASSFGVYSNQPQHF	TRBV7-2
CASSISYLNTEAFF	TRBV19
CASSFAGGTKGELFF	TRBV5-8
CASSFRDANSPLHF	TRBV12-3/TRBV12-4
CASSPPVGGNTGELFF	TRBV18
CSALNGTSGFAGELFF	TRBV29-1
CASSRGDMNTEAFF	TRBV3-1
CSATTGHLNTEAFF	TRBV20-1
CASSLRPGERMETQYF	TRBV7-3